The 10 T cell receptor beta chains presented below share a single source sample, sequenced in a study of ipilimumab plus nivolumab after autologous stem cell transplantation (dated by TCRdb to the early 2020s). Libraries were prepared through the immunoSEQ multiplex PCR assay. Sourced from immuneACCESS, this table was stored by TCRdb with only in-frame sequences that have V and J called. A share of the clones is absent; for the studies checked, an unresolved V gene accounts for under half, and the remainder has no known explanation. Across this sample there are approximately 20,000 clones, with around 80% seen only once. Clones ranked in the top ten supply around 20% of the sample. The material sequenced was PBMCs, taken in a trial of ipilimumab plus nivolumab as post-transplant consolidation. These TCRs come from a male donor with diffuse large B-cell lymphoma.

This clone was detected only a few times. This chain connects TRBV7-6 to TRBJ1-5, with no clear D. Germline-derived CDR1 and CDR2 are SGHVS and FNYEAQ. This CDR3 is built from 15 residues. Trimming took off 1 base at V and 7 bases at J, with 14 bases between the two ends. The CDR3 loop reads CASSLVEGLAQPQHF. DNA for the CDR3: TGTGCCAGCAGCTTAGTGGAGGGTCTGGCCCAGCCCCAGCATTTT.

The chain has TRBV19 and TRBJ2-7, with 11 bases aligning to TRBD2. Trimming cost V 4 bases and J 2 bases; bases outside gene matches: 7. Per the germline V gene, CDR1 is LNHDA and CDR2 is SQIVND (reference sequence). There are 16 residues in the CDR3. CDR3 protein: CASSRGSGGATYEQYF. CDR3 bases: TGTGCCAGTAGTAGGGGTAGCGGGGGGGCGACCTACGAGCAGTACTTC.

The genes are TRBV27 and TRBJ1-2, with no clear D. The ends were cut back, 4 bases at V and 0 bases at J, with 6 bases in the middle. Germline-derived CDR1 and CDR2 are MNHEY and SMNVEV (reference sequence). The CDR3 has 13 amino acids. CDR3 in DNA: TGTGCCAGCAGTTCGGTCACTAACTATGGCTACACCTTC. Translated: CASSSVTNYGYTF.

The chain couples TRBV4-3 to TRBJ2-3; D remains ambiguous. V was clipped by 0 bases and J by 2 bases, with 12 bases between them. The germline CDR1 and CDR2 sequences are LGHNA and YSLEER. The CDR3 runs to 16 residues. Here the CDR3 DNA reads TGCGCCAGCAGCCAAGATTGGGGTAGCCTCACAGATACGCAGTATTTT. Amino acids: CASSQDWGSLTDTQYF.

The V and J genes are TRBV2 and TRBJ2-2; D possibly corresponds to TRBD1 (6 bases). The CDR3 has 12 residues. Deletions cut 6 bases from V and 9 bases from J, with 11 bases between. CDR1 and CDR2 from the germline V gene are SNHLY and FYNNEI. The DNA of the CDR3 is TGTGCCAGCAGCAGGGGCGGGTGGGAGCTGTTTTTT. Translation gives CASSRGGWELFF.

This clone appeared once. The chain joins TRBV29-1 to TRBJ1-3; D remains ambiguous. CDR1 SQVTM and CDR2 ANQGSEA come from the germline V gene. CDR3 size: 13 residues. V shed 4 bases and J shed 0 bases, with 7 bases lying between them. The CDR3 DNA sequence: TGCAGCGTTGCGCCGACCTCTGGAAACACCATATATTTT. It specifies CSVAPTSGNTIYF. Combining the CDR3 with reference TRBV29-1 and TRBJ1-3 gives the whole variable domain SAVISQKPSRDICQRGTSLTIQCQVDSQVTMMFWYRQQPGQSLTLIATANQGSEATYESGFVIDKFPISRPNLTFSTLTVSNMSPEDSSIYLCSVAPTSGNTIYFGEGSWLTVV.

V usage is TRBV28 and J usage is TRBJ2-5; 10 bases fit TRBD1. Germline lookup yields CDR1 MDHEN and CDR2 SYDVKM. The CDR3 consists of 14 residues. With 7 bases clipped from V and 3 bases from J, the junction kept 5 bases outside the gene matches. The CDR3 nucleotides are TGTGCCAGCATCCCGGGACAGGGGAAAGAGACCCAGTACTTC. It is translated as CASIPGQGKETQYF.

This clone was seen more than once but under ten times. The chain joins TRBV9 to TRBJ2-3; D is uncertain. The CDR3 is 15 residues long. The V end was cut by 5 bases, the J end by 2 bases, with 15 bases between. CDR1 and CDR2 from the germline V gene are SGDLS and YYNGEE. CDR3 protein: CASRRHAGPTDTQYF. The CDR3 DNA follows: TGTGCCAGCAGGAGACACGCTGGACCCACAGATACGCAGTATTTT.

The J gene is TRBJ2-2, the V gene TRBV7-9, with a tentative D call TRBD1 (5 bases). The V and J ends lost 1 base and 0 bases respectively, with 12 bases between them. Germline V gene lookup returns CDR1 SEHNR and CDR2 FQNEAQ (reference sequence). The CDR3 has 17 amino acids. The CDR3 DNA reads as TGTGCCAGCAGCTTAGGGCGTCAGGGAACGAACACCGGGGAGCTGTTTTTT. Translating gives CASSLGRQGTNTGELFF.

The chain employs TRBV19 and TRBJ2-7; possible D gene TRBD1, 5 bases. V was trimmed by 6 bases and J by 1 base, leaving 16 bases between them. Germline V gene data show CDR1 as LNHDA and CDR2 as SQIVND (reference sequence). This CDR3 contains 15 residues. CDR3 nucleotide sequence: TGTGCCAGTAGCCCCTTTGCAGGGTCTTCCTACGAGCAGTACTTC. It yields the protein CASSPFAGSSYEQYF.